This T cell receptor (beta chain) was sequenced for a study of blood T cell repertoires in COVID-19. Study-wide background: Some COVID-19 samples were acute and others convalescent; all came from the United States, Italy and Spain. T cells, B-cell-depleted T cells, or PBMCs supplied cDNA or gDNA.

Only one count was recorded for this clone. As processed by the authors: Scientists estimated how many nucleated cells there were by amplifying reference gene primers. Sequencing was performed with immunoSEQ multiplex PCR; in TCRdb, only in-frame clones are kept and a portion is missing. For V, J and clone size, that table is used; D and trimming come from the DNA. The table shows around 200,000 clones, with around 80% occurring only once. The CDR3 has 16 amino acids. Germline CDR1 reads LNHDA; CDR2 reads SQIVND (reference sequence). Trimming took 6 bases from V and 6 from J, leaving 23 bases between them. The Seattle patients joined while their infection was active and were tracked longitudinally afterward.

Sequencing was performed on peripheral blood. This clonotype originated in a woman in her 70s with COVID-19, enrolled during active disease. The chain recombines TRBV19 with TRBJ1-1; weak D call: TRBD1 (5 bases). This CDR3 reads CASSLTGPVGRSEAFF. The CDR3 coding sequence is TGTGCCAGTAGCCTCACAGGACCGGTGGGGAGGTCTGAAGCTTTCTTT.